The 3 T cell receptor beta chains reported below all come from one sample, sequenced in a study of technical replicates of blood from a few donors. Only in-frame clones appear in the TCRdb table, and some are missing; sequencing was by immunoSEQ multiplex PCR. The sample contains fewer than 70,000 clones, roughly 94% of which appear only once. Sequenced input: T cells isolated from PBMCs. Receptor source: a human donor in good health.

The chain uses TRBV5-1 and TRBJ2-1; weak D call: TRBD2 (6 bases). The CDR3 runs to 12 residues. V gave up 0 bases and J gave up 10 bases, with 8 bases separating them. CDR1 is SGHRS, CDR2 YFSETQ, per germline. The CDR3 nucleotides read TGCGCCAGCAGCTTGGCGGCGGGAGAGCAGTTCTTC. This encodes CASSLAAGEQFF.

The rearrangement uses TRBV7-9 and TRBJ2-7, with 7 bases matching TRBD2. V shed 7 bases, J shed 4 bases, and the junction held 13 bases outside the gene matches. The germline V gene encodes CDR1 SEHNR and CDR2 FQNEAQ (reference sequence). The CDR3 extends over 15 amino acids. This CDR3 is CASKTTGGEEYEQYF. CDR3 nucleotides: TGTGCCAGCAAAACAACTGGGGGGGAAGAGTACGAGCAGTACTTC.

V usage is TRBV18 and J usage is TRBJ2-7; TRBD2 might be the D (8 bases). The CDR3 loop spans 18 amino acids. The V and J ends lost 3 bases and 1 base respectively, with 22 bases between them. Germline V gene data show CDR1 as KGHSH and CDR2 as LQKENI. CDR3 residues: CASSPSGVAGQISYEQYF. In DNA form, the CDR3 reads TGTGCCAGCTCACCCTCGGGGGTAGCGGGACAGATTTCCTACGAGCAGTACTTC.